Described below is a single T cell receptor (beta chain) sequence and its context. This specimen comes from a study of blood T cell repertoires in COVID-19. Study background: Acute and convalescent COVID-19 samples came from the United States, Italy and Spain. From T cells, B-cell-depleted T cells, or PBMCs came the material, which was cDNA or gDNA.

From germline, CDR1 is KGHDR and CDR2 SFDVKD. V dropped 5 bases and J dropped 8; count of bases not matched to a gene: 6. The CDR3 consists of 13 residues. Original processing methods: Quantification of nucleated cells was approximated via reference gene primer amplification. Here immunoSEQ multiplex PCR was the method, and the copy in TCRdb shows in-frame clones only, minus some. The DNA was the basis for D and trimming; V, J and clone size are from that table. The sample lists about 220,000 clones, about 90% occurring once. The receptor was derived from a man between 40 and 49 years old with active or convalescent COVID-19. This rearrangement joins TRBV24-1 to TRBJ1-2; TRBD1 aligns across 8 bases. Source material: peripheral blood. The CDR3 coding sequence is TGTGCCACCAGTGCTGCGGACAGGGAGGGCTACACCTTC. This gives the protein CATSAADREGYTF.